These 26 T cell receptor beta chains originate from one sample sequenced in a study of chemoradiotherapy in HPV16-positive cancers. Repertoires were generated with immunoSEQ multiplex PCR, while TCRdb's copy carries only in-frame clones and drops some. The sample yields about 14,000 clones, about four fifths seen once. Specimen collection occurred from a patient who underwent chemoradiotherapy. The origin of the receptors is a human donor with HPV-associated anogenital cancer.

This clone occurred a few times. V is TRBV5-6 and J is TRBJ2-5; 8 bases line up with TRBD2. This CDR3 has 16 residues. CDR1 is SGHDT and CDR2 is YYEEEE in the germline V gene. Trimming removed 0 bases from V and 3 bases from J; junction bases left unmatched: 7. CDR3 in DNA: TGTGCCAGCAGCTTGGAGGTGGCGGGAGGCAAAGAGACCCAGTACTTC. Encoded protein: CASSLEVAGGKETQYF.

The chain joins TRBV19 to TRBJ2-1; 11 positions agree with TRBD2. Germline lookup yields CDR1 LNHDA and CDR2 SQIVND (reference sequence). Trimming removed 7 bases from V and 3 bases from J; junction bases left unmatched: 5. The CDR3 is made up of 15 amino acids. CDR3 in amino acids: CASKTSGNLYNEQFF. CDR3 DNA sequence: TGTGCCAGTAAGACTAGCGGGAACCTCTACAATGAGCAGTTCTTC.

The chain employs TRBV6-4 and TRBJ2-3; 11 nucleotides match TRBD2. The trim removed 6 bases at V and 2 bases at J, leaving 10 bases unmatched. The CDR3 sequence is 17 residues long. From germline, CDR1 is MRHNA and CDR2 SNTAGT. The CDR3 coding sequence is TGTGCCAGCAGCCTAGGGACTAGCGGTTCCTACACAGATACGCAGTATTTT. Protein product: CASSLGTSGSYTDTQYF.

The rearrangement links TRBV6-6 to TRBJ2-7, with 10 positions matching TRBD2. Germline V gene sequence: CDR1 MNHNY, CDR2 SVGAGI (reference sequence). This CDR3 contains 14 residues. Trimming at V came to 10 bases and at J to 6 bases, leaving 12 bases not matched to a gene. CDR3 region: CATRNSGRWSEQYF. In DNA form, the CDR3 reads TGTGCCACTAGAAATAGCGGGAGGTGGAGCGAGCAGTACTTC.

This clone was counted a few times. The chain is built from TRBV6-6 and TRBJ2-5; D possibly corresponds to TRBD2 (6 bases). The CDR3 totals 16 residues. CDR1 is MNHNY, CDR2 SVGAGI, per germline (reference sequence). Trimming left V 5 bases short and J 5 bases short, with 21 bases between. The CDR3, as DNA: TGTGCCAGCAGTCGAACCGGGACTGGTGGGGATGAGACCCAGTACTTC. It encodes CASSRTGTGGDETQYF.

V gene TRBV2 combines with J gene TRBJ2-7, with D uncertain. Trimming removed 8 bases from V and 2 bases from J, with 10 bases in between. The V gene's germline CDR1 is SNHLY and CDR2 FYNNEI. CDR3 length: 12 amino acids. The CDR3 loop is CASSWITYEQYF. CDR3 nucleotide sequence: TGTGCCAGCTCCTGGATCACCTACGAGCAGTACTTC.

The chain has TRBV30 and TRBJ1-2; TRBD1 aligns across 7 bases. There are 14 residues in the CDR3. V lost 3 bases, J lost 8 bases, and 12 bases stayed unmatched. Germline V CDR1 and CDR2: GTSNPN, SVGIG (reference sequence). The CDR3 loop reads CAWSQDRAPGGYTF. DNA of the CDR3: TGTGCCTGGAGCCAAGACAGGGCGCCGGGGGGCTACACCTTC.

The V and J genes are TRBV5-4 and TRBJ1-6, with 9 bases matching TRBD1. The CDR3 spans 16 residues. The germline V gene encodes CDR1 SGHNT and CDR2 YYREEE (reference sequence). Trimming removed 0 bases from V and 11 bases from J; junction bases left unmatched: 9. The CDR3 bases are TGTGCCAGCAGCTTGGGGCAGGGACAGGGAACTACACCCCTCCACTTT. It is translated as CASSLGQGQGTTPLHF.

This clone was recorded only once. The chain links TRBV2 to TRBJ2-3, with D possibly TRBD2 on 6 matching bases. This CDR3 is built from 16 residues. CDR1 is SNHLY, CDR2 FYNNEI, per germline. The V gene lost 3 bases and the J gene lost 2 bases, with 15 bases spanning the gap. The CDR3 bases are TGTGCCAGCAGTGATGATGGCGGGGAGGACACAGATACGCAGTATTTT. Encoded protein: CASSDDGGEDTDTQYF.

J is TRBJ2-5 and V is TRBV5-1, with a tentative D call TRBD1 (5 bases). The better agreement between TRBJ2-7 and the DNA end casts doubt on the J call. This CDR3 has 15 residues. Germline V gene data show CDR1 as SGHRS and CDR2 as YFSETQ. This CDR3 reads CASSLVFAGPREQYF. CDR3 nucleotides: TGCGCCAGCAGCTTGGTCTTTGCAGGGCCGCGCGAGCAGTACTTC.

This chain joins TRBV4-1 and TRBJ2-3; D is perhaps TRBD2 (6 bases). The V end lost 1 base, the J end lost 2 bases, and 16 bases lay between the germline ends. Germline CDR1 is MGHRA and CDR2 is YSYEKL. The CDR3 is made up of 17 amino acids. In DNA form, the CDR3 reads TGCGCCAGCAGCCAAGTAGGGACTCAGAAATACACAGATACGCAGTATTTT. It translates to CASSQVGTQKYTDTQYF.

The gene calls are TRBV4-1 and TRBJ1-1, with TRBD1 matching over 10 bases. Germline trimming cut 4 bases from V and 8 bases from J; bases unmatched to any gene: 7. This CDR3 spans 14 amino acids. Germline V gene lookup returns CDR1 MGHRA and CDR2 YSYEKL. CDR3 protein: CASSRGQGTTEAFF. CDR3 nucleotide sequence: TGCGCCAGCAGCCGGGGACAGGGGACTACGGAAGCTTTCTTT.

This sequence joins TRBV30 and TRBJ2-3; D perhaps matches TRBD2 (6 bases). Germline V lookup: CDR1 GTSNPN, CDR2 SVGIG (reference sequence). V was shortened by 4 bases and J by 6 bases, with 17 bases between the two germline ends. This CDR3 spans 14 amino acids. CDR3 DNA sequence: TGTGCCTGGACCCCCCCTGGAGGGGTTGATACGCAGTATTTT. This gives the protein CAWTPPGGVDTQYF.

In DNA, the CDR3 is TGTGCCAGCAGTCCCTTAGCGGTGGGGATCTATGGCGAGCAGTACTTC. Translation gives CASSPLAVGIYGEQYF. V usage is TRBV6-6 and J usage is TRBJ2-7, with D possibly matching TRBD2 (6 bases). CDR1 and CDR2 (germline): MNHNY, SVGAGI (reference sequence). Trimming took off 5 bases at V and 6 bases at J, with 23 bases between the two ends. This CDR3 is built from 16 residues.

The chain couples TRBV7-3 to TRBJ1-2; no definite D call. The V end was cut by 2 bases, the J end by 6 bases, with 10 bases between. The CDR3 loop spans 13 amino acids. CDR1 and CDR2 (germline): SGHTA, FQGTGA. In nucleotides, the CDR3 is TGTGCCAGCAGCTTAGAAGGGCGCCATGGCTACACCTTC. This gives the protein CASSLEGRHGYTF. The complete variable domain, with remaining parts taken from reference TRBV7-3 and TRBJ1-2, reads GAGVSQTPSNKVTEKGKYVELRCDPISGHTALYWYRQSLGQGPEFLIYFQGTGAADDSGLPNDRFFAVRPEGSVSTLKIQRTERGDSAVYLCASSLEGRHGYTFGSGTRLTVV.

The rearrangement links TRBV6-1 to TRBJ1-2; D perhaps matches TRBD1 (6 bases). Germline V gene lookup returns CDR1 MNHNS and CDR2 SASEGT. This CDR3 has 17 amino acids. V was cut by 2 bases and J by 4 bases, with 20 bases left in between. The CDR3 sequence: CASSENLLQGRSYGYTF. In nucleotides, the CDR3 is TGTGCCAGCAGTGAAAATTTGTTACAGGGTAGATCCTATGGCTACACCTTC.

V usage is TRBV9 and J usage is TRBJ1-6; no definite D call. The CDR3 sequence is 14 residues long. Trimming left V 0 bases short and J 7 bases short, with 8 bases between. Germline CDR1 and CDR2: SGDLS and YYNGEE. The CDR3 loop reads CASSVVADNSPLHF. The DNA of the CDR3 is TGTGCCAGCAGCGTAGTGGCAGACAATTCACCCCTCCACTTT.

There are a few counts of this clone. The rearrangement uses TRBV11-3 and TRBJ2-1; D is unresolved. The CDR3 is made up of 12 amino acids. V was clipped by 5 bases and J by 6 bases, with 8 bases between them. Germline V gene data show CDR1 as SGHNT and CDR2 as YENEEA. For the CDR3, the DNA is TGTGCCAGCAGCCGTAGAATCAATGAGCAGTTCTTC. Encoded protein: CASSRRINEQFF.

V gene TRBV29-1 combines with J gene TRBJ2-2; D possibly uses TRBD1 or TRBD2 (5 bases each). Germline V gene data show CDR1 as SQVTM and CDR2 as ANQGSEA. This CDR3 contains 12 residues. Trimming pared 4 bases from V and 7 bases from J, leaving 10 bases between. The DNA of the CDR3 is TGCAGCGTTGTTGGGGGTGACGGGGAGCTGTTTTTT. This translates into CSVVGGDGELFF.

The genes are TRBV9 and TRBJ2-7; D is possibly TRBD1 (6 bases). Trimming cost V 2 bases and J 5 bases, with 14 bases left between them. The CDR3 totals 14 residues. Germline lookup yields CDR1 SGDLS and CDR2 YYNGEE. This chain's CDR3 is CASSVGYRDNEQYF. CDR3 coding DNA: TGTGCCAGCAGCGTCGGCTACCGGGACAACGAGCAGTACTTC.

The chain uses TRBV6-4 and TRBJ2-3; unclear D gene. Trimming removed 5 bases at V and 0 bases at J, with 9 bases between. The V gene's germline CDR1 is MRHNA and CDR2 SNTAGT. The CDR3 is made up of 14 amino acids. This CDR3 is CASSQGISTDTQYF. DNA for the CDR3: TGTGCCAGCAGTCAAGGGATAAGCACAGATACGCAGTATTTT.

CDR3 sequence: CASSLDQSGRAIEQFF. CDR3 DNA: TGTGCCAGCAGCTTAGATCAGAGCGGGAGGGCCATAGAGCAGTTCTTC. V gene TRBV11-3 combines with J gene TRBJ2-1, with TRBD2 matching 10 bases. CDR1 SGHNT and CDR2 YENEEA come from the germline V gene. V gave up 0 bases and J gave up 10 bases; unmatched junction bases: 9. This CDR3 comprises 16 residues.

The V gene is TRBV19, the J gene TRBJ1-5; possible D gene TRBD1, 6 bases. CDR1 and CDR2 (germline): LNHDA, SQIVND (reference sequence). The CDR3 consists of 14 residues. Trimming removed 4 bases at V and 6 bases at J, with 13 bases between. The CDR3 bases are TGTGCCAGTAGTACTACAGGGTTCGGTCAGCCCCAGCATTTT. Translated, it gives CASSTTGFGQPQHF. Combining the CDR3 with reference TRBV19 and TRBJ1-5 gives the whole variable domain DGGITQSPKYLFRKEGQNVTLSCEQNLNHDAMYWYRQDPGQGLRLIYYSQIVNDFQKGDIAEGYSVSREKKESFPLTVTSAQKNPTAFYLCASSTTGFGQPQHFGDGTRLSIL.

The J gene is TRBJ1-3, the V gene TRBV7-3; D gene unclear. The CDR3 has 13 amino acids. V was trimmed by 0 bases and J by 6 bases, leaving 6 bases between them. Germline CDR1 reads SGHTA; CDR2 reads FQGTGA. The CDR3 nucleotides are TGTGCCAGCAGCTTAACACCAGAAAACACCATATATTTT. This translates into CASSLTPENTIYF.

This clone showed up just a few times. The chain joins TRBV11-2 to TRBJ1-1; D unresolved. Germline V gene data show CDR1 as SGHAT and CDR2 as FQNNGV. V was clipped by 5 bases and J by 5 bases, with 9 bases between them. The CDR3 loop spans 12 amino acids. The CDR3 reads CASSLRRTEAFF. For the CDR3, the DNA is TGTGCCAGCAGCCTAAGACGGACTGAAGCTTTCTTT.

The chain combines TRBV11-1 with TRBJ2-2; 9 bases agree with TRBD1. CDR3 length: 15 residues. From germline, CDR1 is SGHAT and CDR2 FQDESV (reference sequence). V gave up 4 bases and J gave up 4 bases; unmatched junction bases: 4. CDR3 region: CASSWGTGRTGELFF. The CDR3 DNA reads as TGTGCCAGCAGCTGGGGGACAGGGCGCACCGGGGAGCTGTTTTTT.